A single sample is the source of the 13 T cell receptor beta chains below, sequenced in a study of shared clonotypes between healthy human individuals. TCRdb keeps only in-frame clones here, not all; method: immunoSEQ multiplex PCR. The sample carries around 2,000,000 clones, about 95% recorded once. The naive CD8 population came from CD45RO-negative cells selected for CCR7, without terminally differentiated effector memory CD45RA+ cells. What was sequenced was naive CD8+ T cells sorted from blood. These receptors all come from a man aged 18-30 years in good health.

In its sample, this clone was seen once. Other DNA sequences from this sample encode an identical CDR3 as well. This sequence joins TRBV6-5 and TRBJ2-1; D is unresolved. The CDR3 is 13 residues long. Germline V gene sequence: CDR1 MNHEY, CDR2 SVGAGI. V was clipped by 0 bases and J by 4 bases, with 4 bases between them. CDR3 sequence: CASSYSRYNEQFF. The DNA for the CDR3 is TGTGCCAGCAGTTACTCCAGATACAATGAGCAGTTCTTC.

The chain uses TRBV2 and TRBJ2-5; TRBD2 agrees at 11 bases. The J call could be wrong; TRBJ2-7 is a better fit for the DNA end. The germline CDR1 and CDR2 sequences are SNHLY and FYNNEI. The CDR3 runs 16 residues. The CDR3 spells CASRPILAGGPYEQYF. The CDR3 DNA reads as TGTGCCAGCAGGCCGATTCTAGCGGGGGGACCCTACGAGCAGTACTTC.

The chain employs TRBV7-9 and TRBJ2-7; the D is unclear. This CDR3 is 14 amino acids long. CDR1 is SEHNR and CDR2 is FQNEAQ in the germline V gene (reference sequence). With 1 base removed from V and 5 bases from J, the gap between germline ends came to 12 bases. The CDR3 DNA sequence: TGTGCCAGCAGCTTAGACATGCTCTTGGACGAGCAGTACTTC. Translated, it gives CASSLDMLLDEQYF.

A word on this clone: Other nucleotide sequences in the sample specify the same CDR3. The V gene is TRBV18, the J gene TRBJ2-7, with TRBD2 identical over 8 bases. This CDR3 contains 14 residues. Germline V gene data show CDR1 as KGHSH and CDR2 as LQKENI. V lost 6 bases to trimming and J lost 2 bases; unmatched junction nucleotides: 6. For the CDR3, the DNA is TGTGCCAGCTCTCCCCCGGGAGGGACCTACGAGCAGTACTTC. It codes for CASSPPGGTYEQYF.

This chain links TRBV4-1 with TRBJ2-7; 8 bases line up with TRBD1. Germline V CDR1 and CDR2: MGHRA, YSYEKL. The CDR3 extends over 16 amino acids. V gave up 6 bases and J gave up 2 bases; unmatched junction bases: 12. DNA of the CDR3: TGCGCCAGCAGTCTTCAAACAGGGGGAAGGGCCTACGAGCAGTACTTC. Translation: CASSLQTGGRAYEQYF.

The chain links TRBV2 to TRBJ2-7; D is undetermined. V was clipped by 10 bases and J by 7 bases, with 14 bases between them. The CDR3 extends over 11 amino acids. CDR1 is SNHLY, CDR2 FYNNEI, per germline. The CDR3 region is CATTLMGEQYF. In DNA, the CDR3 is TGTGCCACAACTCTTATGGGGGAGCAGTACTTC.

The chain links TRBV6-6 to TRBJ2-3; no firm D call. Germline CDR1 reads MNHNY; CDR2 reads SVGAGI (reference sequence). V lost 0 bases, J lost 3 bases, and 10 bases lay in between. The CDR3 is made up of 15 amino acids. CDR3 amino acids: CASSYSGGWTDTQYF. CDR3 DNA: TGTGCCAGCAGTTACTCCGGCGGATGGACAGATACGCAGTATTTT.

As concerns this clone: The sample contains more than one DNA sequence encoding this CDR3. The V and J genes are TRBV19 and TRBJ2-2; D unresolved. V lost 3 bases, J lost 5 bases, and 10 bases lay in between. Per the germline V gene, CDR1 is LNHDA and CDR2 is SQIVND (reference sequence). The CDR3 sequence is 14 residues long. CDR3 DNA sequence: TGTGCCAGTAGTATCTTAGCAACAACCGGGGAGCTGTTTTTT. Translating it yields CASSILATTGELFF.

The chain is built from TRBV13 and TRBJ1-1, with D unresolved. CDR3 length equals 15 residues. Germline lookup yields CDR1 PRHDT and CDR2 FYEKMQ (reference sequence). V lost 7 bases and J lost 0, with 15 bases in between. CDR3 loop: CASIPLRNMNTEAFF. Written as DNA, the CDR3 is TGTGCCAGCATCCCTCTACGGAACATGAACACTGAAGCTTTCTTT.

The chain uses TRBV7-2 and TRBJ2-1, with D possibly TRBD1 on 5 matching bases. Looked up from germline, CDR1 is SGHTA and CDR2 is FQGNSA. V was pared by 7 bases and J by 2 bases, with 12 bases between. The CDR3 loop spans 14 amino acids. The CDR3 DNA sequence: TGTGCCAGCACCCTACAAGGGGCCTACAATGAGCAGTTCTTC. Residues: CASTLQGAYNEQFF.

V and J are TRBV11-2 and TRBJ2-1, with D hard to call. The CDR3 is 14 amino acids. Germline V gives CDR1 SGHAT, CDR2 FQNNGV. Trimming left V 3 bases short and J 5 bases short, with 11 bases between. CDR3 coding DNA: TGTGCCAGCAGCTTTTCCGCGAACAACAATGAGCAGTTCTTC. As protein: CASSFSANNNEQFF.

Of note for this clone: At the DNA level, this CDR3 is encoded by other sequences in the same sample as well. V is TRBV2 and J is TRBJ1-2; D is uncertain. V was cut by 1 base and J by 1 base, with 7 bases left in between. The CDR3 sequence is 14 residues long. The germline V gene encodes CDR1 SNHLY and CDR2 FYNNEI. The CDR3 spells CASSEGTLNYGYTF. CDR3 nucleotides: TGTGCCAGCAGTGAAGGGACCCTTAACTATGGCTACACCTTC.

This chain joins TRBV6-1 and TRBJ1-3, with a weak D call TRBD1 (5 bases). Trimming stripped 7 bases from V and 0 bases from J, with 13 bases between. The CDR3 is 15 amino acids. Germline lookup yields CDR1 MNHNS and CDR2 SASEGT. This chain's CDR3 is CASMLDQGSGNTIYF. CDR3 sequence (DNA): TGTGCCAGCATGCTAGATCAGGGCTCTGGAAACACCATATATTTT.